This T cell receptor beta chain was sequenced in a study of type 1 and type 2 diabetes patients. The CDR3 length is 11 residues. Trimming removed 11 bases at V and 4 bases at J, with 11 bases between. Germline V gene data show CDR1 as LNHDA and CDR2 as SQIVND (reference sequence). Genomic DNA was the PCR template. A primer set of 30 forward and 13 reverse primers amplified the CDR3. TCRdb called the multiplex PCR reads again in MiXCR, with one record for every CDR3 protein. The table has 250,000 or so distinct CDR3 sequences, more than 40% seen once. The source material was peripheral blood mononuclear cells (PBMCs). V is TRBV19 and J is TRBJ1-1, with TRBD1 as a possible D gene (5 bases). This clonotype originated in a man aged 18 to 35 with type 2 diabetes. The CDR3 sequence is CAWAGFTEAFF. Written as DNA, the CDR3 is TGTGCCTGGGCAGGGTTCACTGAAGCTTTCTTT.